Below, one TCR beta chain is given with its context. The assay was immunoSEQ multiplex PCR, and TCRdb's table has in-frame clones only and misses some. The data contain about 270,000 clones, 81% of them singletons. The germline V and J ends were trimmed by 2 bases and 10 bases, with 8 bases remaining between them. The CDR3 is 11 residues long. The germline V gene encodes CDR1 SNHLY and CDR2 FYNNEI. This specimen belongs to a study of blood T cell repertoires in COVID-19. What was sequenced was peripheral blood. The chain carries TRBV2 and TRBJ1-2; the D gene is possibly TRBD1 (5 bases). This sequence was found in a woman in her sixties or seventies with active or convalescent COVID-19. CDR3 sequence (DNA): TGTGCCAGCAGTGAAAACAGGTTCTACACCTTC. Translating it yields CASSENRFYTF.